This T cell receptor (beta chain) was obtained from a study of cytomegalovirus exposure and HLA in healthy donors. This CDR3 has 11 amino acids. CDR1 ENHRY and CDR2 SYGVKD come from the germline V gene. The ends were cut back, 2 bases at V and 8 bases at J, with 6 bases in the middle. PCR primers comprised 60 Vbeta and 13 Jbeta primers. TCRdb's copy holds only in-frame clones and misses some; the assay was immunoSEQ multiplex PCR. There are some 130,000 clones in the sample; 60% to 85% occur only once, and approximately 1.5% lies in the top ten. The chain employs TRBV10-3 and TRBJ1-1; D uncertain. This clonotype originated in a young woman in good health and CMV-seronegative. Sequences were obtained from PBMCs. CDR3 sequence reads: CAISEMAEAFF. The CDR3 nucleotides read TGTGCCATCAGTGAGATGGCCGAAGCTTTCTTT.